These T cell receptor beta chains were read from a single sample in a study of Graves' ophthalmopathy and Graves' hyperthyroidism. Each CDR3 protein gets one entry after TCRdb re-called the multiplex PCR reads with MiXCR. The table lists over 150,000 distinct CDR3 sequences, less than 45% of them singletons. Sequencing input: peripheral blood. These receptors were obtained from a woman in her forties with Graves' ophthalmopathy. Both conserved end residues are part of each CDR3. Fields, in order: J gene, D gene, V gene, clone size, CDR3 protein, CDR3 DNA. D genes are given only for firm matches. Clone size is stated in some rows and not others, as once, few, many or a class when expanded.

J: TRBJ1-2; D: .; V: TRBV12-3/TRBV12-4; size: many; CDR3: CASSFGRVDYGYTF; DNA: TGTGCCAGCAGTTTCGGCAGGGTTGACTATGGCTACACCTTC
J: TRBJ1-2; D: .; V: TRBV28; size: .; CDR3: CASFGGRDYGYTF; DNA: TGTGCCAGCTTCGGGGGGAGGGACTATGGCTACACCTTC
J: TRBJ2-7; D: TRBD1; V: TRBV6-5; size: many; CDR3: CASGPRRTGVGEQYF; DNA: TGTGCCAGCGGCCCACGGAGAACAGGGGTTGGTGAGCAGTACTTC
J: TRBJ2-3; D: TRBD2; V: TRBV7-2; size: many; CDR3: CASGEASGWDTQYF; DNA: TGTGCCAGCGGGGAGGCTAGCGGGTGGGATACGCAGTATTTT
J: TRBJ1-5; D: .; V: TRBV24-1; size: many; CDR3: CATSGREGQPQHF; DNA: TGTGCCACCAGCGGGAGGGAAGGTCAGCCCCAGCATTTT
J: TRBJ1-2; D: .; V: TRBV27; size: many; CDR3: CASRPIGQGGGYTF; DNA: TGTGCCAGCAGGCCAATTGGGCAGGGTGGTGGCTACACCTTC
J: TRBJ1-5; D: .; V: TRBV2; size: many; CDR3: CASRETGSGNQPQHF; DNA: TGTGCCAGCAGGGAAACAGGTTCGGGCAATCAGCCCCAGCATTTT
J: TRBJ1-1; D: .; V: TRBV7-9; size: .; CDR3: CASSPRTVWEAFF; DNA: TGTGCCAGCAGCCCGCGTACTGTCTGGGAAGCTTTCTTT
J: TRBJ1-5; D: .; V: TRBV12-3/TRBV12-4; size: few; CDR3: CASSFAIWRPQHF; DNA: TGTGCCAGCAGTTTTGCGATTTGGCGGCCCCAGCATTTT
J: TRBJ1-3; D: .; V: TRBV27; size: many; CDR3: CASAPGLLSSGNTIYF; DNA: TGTGCCAGCGCTCCGGGACTCCTGAGCTCTGGAAACACCATATATTTT
J: TRBJ2-7; D: TRBD1; V: TRBV7-2; size: .; CDR3: CASSKGAADYEQYF; DNA: TGTGCCAGCAGCAAGGGGGCAGCGGACTACGAGCAGTACTTC
J: TRBJ1-5; D: TRBD1; V: TRBV28; size: .; CDR3: CASSLPGQGYENNQPQHF; DNA: TGTGCCAGCAGTTTACCGGGACAGGGGTATGAGAACAATCAGCCCCAGCATTTT
J: TRBJ2-2; D: TRBD2; V: TRBV29-1; size: many; CDR3: CSVRPGAGVTGELFF; DNA: TGCAGCGTGAGGCCCGGAGCGGGAGTTACCGGGGAGCTGTTTTTT
J: TRBJ1-2; D: .; V: TRBV28; size: .; CDR3: CASSRQTRDGYTF; DNA: TGTGCCAGCAGTCGTCAGACCAGGGATGGCTACACCTTC
J: TRBJ1-2; D: .; V: TRBV27; size: many; CDR3: CASSLRYQGTGYTF; DNA: TGTGCCAGCAGTTTAAGGTACCAGGGCACAGGCTACACCTTC
J: TRBJ2-2; D: .; V: TRBV5-1; size: .; CDR3: CASSLDVVLGELFF; DNA: TGCGCCAGCAGCTTGGATGTGGTTCTGGGGGAGCTGTTTTTT
J: TRBJ1-1; D: .; V: TRBV6-1; size: .; CDR3: CASSLPDSHTEAFF; DNA: TGTGCCAGCAGTCTGCCCGACAGCCACACTGAAGCTTTCTTT
J: TRBJ1-2; D: TRBD1; V: TRBV11-2; size: .; CDR3: CASSSIGQAIYGYTF; DNA: TGTGCCAGCAGCTCCATCGGACAGGCTATCTATGGCTACACCTTC
J: TRBJ2-5; D: .; V: TRBV7-3; size: many; CDR3: CASSLASQETQYF; DNA: TGTGCCAGCAGCTTAGCCTCCCAAGAGACCCAGTACTTC
J: TRBJ2-7; D: .; V: TRBV12-3/TRBV12-4; size: .; CDR3: CASSLWADLGYEQYF; DNA: TGTGCCAGCAGTTTATGGGCAGATCTAGGCTACGAGCAGTACTTC